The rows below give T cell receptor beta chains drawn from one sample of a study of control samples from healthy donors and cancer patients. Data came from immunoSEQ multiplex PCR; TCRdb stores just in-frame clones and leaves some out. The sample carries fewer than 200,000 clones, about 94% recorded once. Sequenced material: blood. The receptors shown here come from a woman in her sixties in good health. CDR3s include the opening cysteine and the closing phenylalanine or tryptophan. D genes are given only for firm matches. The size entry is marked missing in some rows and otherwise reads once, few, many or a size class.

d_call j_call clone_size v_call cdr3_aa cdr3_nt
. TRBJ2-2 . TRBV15 CATSRDTSAGELFF TGTGCCACCAGCAGAGATACGAGTGCCGGGGAGCTGTTTTTT
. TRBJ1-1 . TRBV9 CASSVGNSGGTEAFF TGTGCCAGCAGCGTAGGAAACAGTGGAGGCACTGAAGCTTTCTTT
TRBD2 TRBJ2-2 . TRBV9 CASSVRTSGSPGELFF TGTGCCAGCAGCGTCAGGACTAGCGGGTCTCCCGGGGAGCTGTTTTTT
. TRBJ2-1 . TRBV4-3 CASSQDLDSYNEQFF TGCGCCAGCAGCCAAGATTTGGACTCCTACAATGAGCAGTTCTTC
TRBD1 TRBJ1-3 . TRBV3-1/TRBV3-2 CASSPNPGQKDKMPGNTIYF TGTGCCAGCAGCCCTAACCCGGGACAGAAAGATAAAATGCCCGGAAACACCATATATTTT
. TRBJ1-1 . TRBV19 CASSSWENTEAFF TGTGCCAGTAGTAGCTGGGAGAACACTGAAGCTTTCTTT
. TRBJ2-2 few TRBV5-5 CASSLSSVRGNTGELFF TGTGCCAGCAGCTTGTCCTCAGTCCGGGGGAACACCGGGGAGCTGTTTTTT
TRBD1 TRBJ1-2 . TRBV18 CASSIPGGTGDGYTF TGTGCCAGCTCAATACCTGGTGGGACAGGGGATGGCTACACCTTC
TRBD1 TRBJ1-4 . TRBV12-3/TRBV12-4 CASSSGTDEKLFF TGTGCCAGCAGTTCCGGGACAGATGAAAAACTGTTTTTT
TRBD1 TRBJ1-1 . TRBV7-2 CASSSGGANTEAFF TGTGCCAGCAGCTCAGGGGGAGCGAACACTGAAGCTTTCTTT
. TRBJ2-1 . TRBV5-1 CASSLDGLIWPYNEQFF TGCGCCAGCAGCTTGGATGGGTTAATTTGGCCATACAATGAGCAGTTCTTC
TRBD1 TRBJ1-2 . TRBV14 CASSQDTIRGQPLIHYGYTF TGTGCCAGCAGCCAAGACACAATTCGGGGACAGCCCCTTATCCACTATGGCTACACCTTC
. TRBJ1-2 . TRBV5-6 CASSLAGTRTYGYTF TGTGCCAGCAGCTTGGCTGGGACCCGGACCTATGGCTACACCTTC
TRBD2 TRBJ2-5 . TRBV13 CASSLGRLAGGKKETQYF TGTGCCAGCAGCTTAGGCCGCCTAGCGGGGGGAAAGAAGGAGACCCAGTACTTC
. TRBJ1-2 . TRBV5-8 CASRRRAGTTYGYTF TGTGCCAGCAGGCGAAGGGCCGGGACTACCTATGGCTACACCTTC
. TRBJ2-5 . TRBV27 CASSLRGGETQYF TGTGCCAGCAGTTTAAGAGGGGGAGAGACCCAGTACTTC
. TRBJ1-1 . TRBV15 CATSRDPHTEAFF TGTGCCACCAGCAGAGACCCGCACACTGAAGCTTTCTTT
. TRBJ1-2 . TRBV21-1 CASSKDSRAPNYGYTF TGTGCCAGCAGCAAAGATAGCAGAGCTCCTAACTATGGCTACACCTTC
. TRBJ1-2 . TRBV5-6 CASSLIGGYGYTF TGTGCCAGCAGCTTAATTGGGGGTTATGGCTACACCTTC
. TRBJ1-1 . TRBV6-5 CASSHEGRTEAFF TGTGCCAGCAGTCACGAGGGCCGGACTGAAGCTTTCTTT
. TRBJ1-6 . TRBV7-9 CASEETGKAGNSPLHF TGTGCCAGCGAAGAAACAGGGAAGGCGGGAAATTCACCCCTCCACTTT
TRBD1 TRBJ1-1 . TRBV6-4 CASSRTGNTEAFF TGTGCCAGCAGTCGGACAGGGAACACTGAAGCTTTCTTT
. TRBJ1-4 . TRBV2 CASSDEAEEKLFF TGTGCCAGCAGTGACGAGGCTGAAGAAAAACTGTTTTTT
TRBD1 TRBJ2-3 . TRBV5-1 CASSPGTGTDTQYF TGCGCCAGCAGCCCTGGGACAGGCACAGATACGCAGTATTTT
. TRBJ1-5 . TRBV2 CASSDRGLSNQPQHF TGTGCCAGCAGTGACCGGGGACTTAGCAATCAGCCCCAGCATTTT
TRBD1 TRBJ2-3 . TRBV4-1 CASSQDRRDRVTDTQYF TGCGCCAGCAGCCAAGATAGGCGGGACAGGGTAACAGATACGCAGTATTTT
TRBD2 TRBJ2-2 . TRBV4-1 CASSQISGANTGELFF TGCGCCAGCAGCCAAATTAGCGGGGCGAACACCGGGGAGCTGTTTTTT
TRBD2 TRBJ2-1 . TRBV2 CASSWTSGGYNEQFF TGTGCCAGCAGCTGGACTAGCGGGGGTTACAATGAGCAGTTCTTC
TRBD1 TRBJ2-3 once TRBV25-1 CASSEDRASTDTQYF TGTGCCAGCAGTGAAGACAGGGCCAGCACAGATACGCAGTATTTT
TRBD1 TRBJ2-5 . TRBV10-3 CAISEPASPGQGAFRETQYF TGTGCCATCAGTGAGCCGGCATCACCCGGACAGGGGGCCTTTAGAGAGACCCAGTACTTC
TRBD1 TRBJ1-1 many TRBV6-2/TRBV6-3 CASSYFGTGVMNTEAFF TGTGCCAGCAGTTACTTTGGGACAGGGGTGATGAACACTGAAGCTTTCTTT
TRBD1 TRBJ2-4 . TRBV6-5 CASRRGPGNIQYF TGTGCCTCCCGAAGGGGGCCTGGAAACATTCAGTACTTC
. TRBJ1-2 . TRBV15 CATSRSGSNYGYTF TGTGCCACCAGCAGAAGCGGATCTAACTATGGCTACACCTTC
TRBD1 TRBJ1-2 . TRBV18 CASSPPTGGIHGYTF TGTGCCAGCTCACCTCCGACAGGGGGTATACATGGCTACACCTTC
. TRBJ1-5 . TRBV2 CASRRVGNQPQHF TGTGCCAGCCGGAGGGTTGGCAATCAGCCCCAGCATTTT
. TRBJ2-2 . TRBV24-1 CATSDTGDYTGELFF TGTGCCACCAGCGATACAGGGGACTACACCGGGGAGCTGTTTTTT
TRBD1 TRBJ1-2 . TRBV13 CASSHRGTGPKGYGYTF TGTGCCAGCAGCCACAGGGGGACAGGGCCTAAGGGCTATGGCTACACCTTC
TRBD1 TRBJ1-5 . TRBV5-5 CASSPWTGVGQPQHF TGTGCCAGCAGCCCCTGGACAGGGGTGGGTCAGCCCCAGCATTTT
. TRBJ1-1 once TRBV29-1 CSVVYREGLEAFF TGCAGCGTTGTCTATAGAGAAGGACTTGAAGCTTTCTTT
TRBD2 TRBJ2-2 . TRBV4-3 CASSQGLAGEILNTGELFF TGCGCCAGCAGCCAAGGTCTAGCGGGCGAAATATTGAACACCGGGGAGCTGTTTTTT
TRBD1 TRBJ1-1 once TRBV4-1 CASSPGQGLSTEAFF TGCGCCAGCAGCCCGGGACAGGGGTTGAGCACTGAAGCTTTCTTT
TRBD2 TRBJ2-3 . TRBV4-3 CASSPGGAGDTQYF TGCGCCAGCAGCCCCGGGGGGGCGGGAGATACGCAGTATTTT
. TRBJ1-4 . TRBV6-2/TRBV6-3 CASSTTGTENEKLFF TGTGCCAGCAGCACGACCGGGACGGAGAATGAAAAACTGTTTTTT
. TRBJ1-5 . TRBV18 CASSPVGDRQPQHF TGTGCCAGCTCACCTGTAGGGGACCGGCAGCCCCAGCATTTT
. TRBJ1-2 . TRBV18 CASSPPFGYGYTF TGTGCCAGCTCACCACCGTTTGGCTATGGCTACACCTTC
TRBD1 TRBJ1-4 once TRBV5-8 CASSRVGTGKLFF TGTGCCAGCAGCCGGGTAGGGACAGGAAAACTGTTTTTT
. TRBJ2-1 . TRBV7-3 CASSSTFGTPNEQFF TGTGCCAGCAGCTCCACCTTTGGGACACCAAATGAGCAGTTCTTC
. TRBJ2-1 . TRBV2 CASSEFGNEQFF TGTGCCAGCAGTGAATTTGGAAATGAGCAGTTCTTC
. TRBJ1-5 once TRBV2 CASSESGRNQPQHF TGTGCCAGCAGTGAGTCGGGCAGGAATCAGCCCCAGCATTTT
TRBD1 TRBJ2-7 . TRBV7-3 CASRTGTGGYEQYF TGTGCCAGCAGGACCGGGACAGGGGGTTACGAGCAGTACTTC
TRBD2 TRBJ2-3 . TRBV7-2 CASSTSGGAYTQYF TGTGCCAGCAGCACTAGCGGGGGGGCGTATACGCAGTATTTT
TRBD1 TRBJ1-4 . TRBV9 CASSVGDRELNEKLFF TGTGCCAGCAGCGTAGGGGACAGGGAATTAAATGAAAAACTGTTTTTT
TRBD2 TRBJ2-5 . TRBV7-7 CASSSGLAGGQETQYF TGTGCCAGCAGCTCCGGACTAGCGGGGGGGCAAGAGACCCAGTACTTC
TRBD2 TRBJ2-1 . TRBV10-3 CAISETSGAYNEQFF TGTGCCATCAGTGAGACTAGCGGGGCCTACAATGAGCAGTTCTTC